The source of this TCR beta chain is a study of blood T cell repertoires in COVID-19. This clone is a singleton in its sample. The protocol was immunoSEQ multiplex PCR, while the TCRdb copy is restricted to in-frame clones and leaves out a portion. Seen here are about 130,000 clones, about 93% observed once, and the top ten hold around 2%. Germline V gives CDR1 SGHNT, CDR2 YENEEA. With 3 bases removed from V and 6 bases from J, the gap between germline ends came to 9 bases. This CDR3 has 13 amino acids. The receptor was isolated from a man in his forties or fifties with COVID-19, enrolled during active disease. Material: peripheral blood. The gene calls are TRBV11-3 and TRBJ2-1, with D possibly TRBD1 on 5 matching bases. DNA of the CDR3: TGTGCCAGCAGCTTCCTAGACAGCAATGAGCAGTTCTTC. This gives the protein CASSFLDSNEQFF.